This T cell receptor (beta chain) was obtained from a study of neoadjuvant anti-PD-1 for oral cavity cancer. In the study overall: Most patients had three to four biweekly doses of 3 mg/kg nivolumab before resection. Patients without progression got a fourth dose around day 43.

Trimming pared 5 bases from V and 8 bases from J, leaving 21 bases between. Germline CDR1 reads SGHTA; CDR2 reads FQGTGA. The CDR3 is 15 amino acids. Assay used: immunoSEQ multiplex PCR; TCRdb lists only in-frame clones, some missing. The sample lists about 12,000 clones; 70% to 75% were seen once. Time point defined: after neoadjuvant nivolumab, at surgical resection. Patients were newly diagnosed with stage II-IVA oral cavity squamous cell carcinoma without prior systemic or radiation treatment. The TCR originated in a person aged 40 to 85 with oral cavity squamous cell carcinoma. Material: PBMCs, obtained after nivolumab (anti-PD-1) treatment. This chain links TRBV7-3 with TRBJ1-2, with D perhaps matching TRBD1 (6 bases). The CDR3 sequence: CASSPTAVTGHGYTF. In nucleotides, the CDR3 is TGTGCCAGCAGCCCCACGGCGGTTACAGGGCACGGCTACACCTTC.